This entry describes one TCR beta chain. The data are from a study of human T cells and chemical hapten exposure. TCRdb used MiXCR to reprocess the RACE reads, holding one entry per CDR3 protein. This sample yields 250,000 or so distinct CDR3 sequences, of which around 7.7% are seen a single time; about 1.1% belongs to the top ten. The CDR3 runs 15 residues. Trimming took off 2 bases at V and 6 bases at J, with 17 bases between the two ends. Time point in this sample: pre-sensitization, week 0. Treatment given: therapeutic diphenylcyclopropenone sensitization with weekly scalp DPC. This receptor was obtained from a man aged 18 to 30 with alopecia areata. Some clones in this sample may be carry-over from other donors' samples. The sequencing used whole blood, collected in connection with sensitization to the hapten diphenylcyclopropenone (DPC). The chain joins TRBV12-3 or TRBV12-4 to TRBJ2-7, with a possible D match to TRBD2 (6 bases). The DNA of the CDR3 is TGTGCCAGCAGTTTATCCGGGGACTTCCCCTCCGAGCAGTACGTC. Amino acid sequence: CASSLSGDFPSEQYV.